This T cell receptor (beta chain) emerged from a study of early T cells in non-severe SARS-CoV-2 infection. Findings and caveats of the study: The matching step, a VDJdb search, favored anti-spike CD8 responses and missed private and CD4 specificities.

This clonotype was counted at least ten times. Its target is not known. The V gene's germline CDR1 is MDHEN and CDR2 SYDVKM. The CDR3 has 15 residues. The V segment lost 5 bases and the J segment 0 bases; nucleotides outside the gene matches: 6. The TCR library protocol attached unique molecular identifiers to the individual cDNA molecules. TCRdb processed the 5' RACE reads anew with MiXCR; each CDR3 protein has one entry. The table has around 68,000 distinct CDR3 sequences, 10% to 15% seen once; the top ten hold over 1.3%. This specimen consisted of whole blood, obtained at baseline. The chain employs TRBV28 and TRBJ2-7; TRBD2 agrees at 8 bases. The TCR was taken from an adult who was a healthcare worker with PCR-confirmed SARS-CoV-2 infection or an uninfected control (not recorded which). CDR3 loop: CASSPLAGNSYEQYF. The CDR3 nucleotides are TGTGCCAGCAGTCCTTTAGCGGGAAACTCCTACGAGCAGTACTTC.